The 5 T cell receptor beta chains listed next were all sequenced from one sample in a study of identical twins. TCRdb re-analysed the 5' RACE reads in MiXCR, keeping a single row per CDR3 protein. The data show some 790,000 distinct CDR3 sequences, with over 15% seen just once and about an eighth held by the top ten. The same sample was also used in a study of T cells expressing NK-cell markers.

The specimen sequenced was PBMCs. Every receptor here comes from a woman aged 18-30 years in good health.

There are a few counts of this clonotype. The genes are TRBV29-1 and TRBJ2-1; 9 nucleotides line up with TRBD2. The CDR3 runs 15 residues. V gave up 5 bases and J gave up 5 bases; unmatched junction bases: 10. In germline, CDR1 is SQVTM, CDR2 ANQGSEA. CDR3 residues: CSVPNSGSRDNEQFF. The CDR3 coding sequence is TGCAGCGTTCCCAATAGCGGGAGTAGGGACAATGAGCAGTTCTTC.

This clonotype came up a few times. This chain connects TRBV20-1 to TRBJ1-1; 7 bases map to TRBD1. The CDR3 is 13 amino acids. Unmatched junction bases numbered 6, after V lost 6 bases and J lost 2 bases. The germline V gene has CDR1 DFQATT and CDR2 SNEGSKA (reference sequence). CDR3 sequence reads: CSATGTVNTEAFF. In nucleotides, the CDR3 is TGCAGTGCAACCGGGACAGTTAACACTGAAGCTTTCTTT.

The chain combines TRBV5-6 with TRBJ2-1; 7 bases are a match to TRBD1. This CDR3 contains 16 residues. The V gene end was trimmed by 1 base and the J gene end by 3 bases; junction bases not matched to a gene: 7. CDR1 SGHDT and CDR2 YYEEEE come from the germline V gene. CDR3 in amino acids: CASSLMTGQLYNEQFF. Here the CDR3 DNA reads TGTGCCAGCAGCTTGATGACGGGACAGCTCTACAATGAGCAGTTCTTC. Variable domain in full (rest from reference TRBV5-6 and TRBJ2-1): DAGVTQSPTHLIKTRGQQVTLRCSPKSGHDTVSWYQQALGQGPQFIFQYYEEEERQRGNFPDRFSGHQFPNYSSELNVNALLLGDSALYLCASSLMTGQLYNEQFFGPGTRLTVL.

The table lists this clonotype with a few counts. The V call is TRBV4-3, the J call TRBJ2-1, with D uncertain. The CDR3 consists of 16 residues. The ends were cut back, 3 bases at V and 7 bases at J, with 19 bases in the middle. The V gene's germline CDR1 is LGHNA and CDR2 YSLEER. The CDR3 is CASSQAPGVGRNEQFF. CDR3 DNA: TGCGCCAGCAGCCAGGCTCCGGGTGTGGGCAGGAATGAGCAGTTCTTC.

This clonotype occurred many times. CDR3 in DNA: TGCAGCGTTGCACGAGGTACGGCTGGAAACACCATATATTTT. Protein product: CSVARGTAGNTIYF. This chain joins TRBV29-1 and TRBJ1-3; D unclear. This CDR3 comprises 14 residues. The V end was cut by 4 bases, the J end by 2 bases, with 12 bases between. The germline CDR1 and CDR2 sequences are SQVTM and ANQGSEA.